This T cell receptor beta chain was retrieved from a study of blood T cell repertoires in COVID-19. Study information: Whether acute or convalescent, the COVID-19 samples came from the United States, Italy and Spain. The analysed material was cDNA or gDNA that came from T cells, B-cell-depleted T cells, or PBMCs.

Per the original methods: Cell counts per sample came from amplifying reference gene primers. This table comes from immunoSEQ multiplex PCR, and its TCRdb copy is limited to in-frame clones, with some not included. The DNA was the basis for D and trimming; V, J and clone size are from that table. This table holds about 80,000 clones, under 80% found once. Germline V lookup: CDR1 MNHEY, CDR2 SVGAGI. The V gene end was trimmed by 4 bases and the J gene end by 0 bases; junction bases not matched to a gene: 7. There are 16 residues in the CDR3. V gene TRBV6-5 combines with J gene TRBJ2-5; 8 bases line up with TRBD2. This clonotype originated in a human donor in a cohort sampled during active COVID-19. Sequencing was performed on peripheral blood. CDR3 nucleotides: TGTGCCAGCAGTTTAAGACTAGCGCCCTACCAAGAGACCCAGTACTTC. This codes for CASSLRLAPYQETQYF.